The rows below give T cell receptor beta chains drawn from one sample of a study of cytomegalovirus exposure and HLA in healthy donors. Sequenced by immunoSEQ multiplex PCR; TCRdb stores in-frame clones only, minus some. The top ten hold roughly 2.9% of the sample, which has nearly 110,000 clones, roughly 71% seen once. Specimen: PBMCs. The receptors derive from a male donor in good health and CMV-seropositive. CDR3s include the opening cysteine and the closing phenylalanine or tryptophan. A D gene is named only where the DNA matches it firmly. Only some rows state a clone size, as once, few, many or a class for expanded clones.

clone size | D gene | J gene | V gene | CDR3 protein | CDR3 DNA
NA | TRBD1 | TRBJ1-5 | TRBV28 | CASSYPIDRENQPQHF | TGTGCCAGCAGTTACCCGATAGACAGGGAAAATCAGCCCCAGCATTTT
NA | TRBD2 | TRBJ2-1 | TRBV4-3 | CASSQDNPGGKYYSYNEQFF | TGCGCCAGCAGCCAAGATAACCCGGGAGGGAAGTACTACTCCTACAATGAGCAGTTCTTC
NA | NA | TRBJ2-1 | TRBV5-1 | CASSQLRNSYNEQFF | TGCGCCAGCAGCCAACTGAGGAACTCCTACAATGAGCAGTTCTTC
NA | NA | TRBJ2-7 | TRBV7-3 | CASSLLGGASYEQYF | TGTGCCAGCAGCTTACTGGGGGGGGCCTCCTACGAGCAGTACTTC
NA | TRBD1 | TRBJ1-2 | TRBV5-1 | CASSAGTGGNGYPF | TGCGCCAGCAGCGCCGGGACAGGGGGTAATGGCTACCCCTTC
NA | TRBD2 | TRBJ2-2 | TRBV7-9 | CASSSTGGTRHDGELFF | TGTGCCAGCAGCTCAACGGGGGGGACTAGACACGACGGGGAGCTGTTTTTT
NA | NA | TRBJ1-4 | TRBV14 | CASSQERTTNEKLFF | TGTGCCAGCAGCCAAGAGAGGACAACTAATGAAAAACTGTTTTTT
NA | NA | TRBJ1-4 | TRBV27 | CASSLSISTTNEKLFF | TGTGCCAGCAGTTTATCTATCAGTACAACTAATGAAAAACTGTTTTTT
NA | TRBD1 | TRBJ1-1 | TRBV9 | CASTPTGGSVTEAFF | TGTGCCAGCACCCCGACAGGGGGTTCCGTCACTGAAGCTTTCTTT
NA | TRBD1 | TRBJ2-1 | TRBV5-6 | CASSTWTGGNEQFF | TGTGCCAGCAGCACATGGACAGGGGGTAATGAGCAGTTCTTC
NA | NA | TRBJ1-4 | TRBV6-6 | CASSYMVTPPKLFF | TGTGCCAGCAGTTACATGGTTACTCCGCCCAAACTGTTTTTT
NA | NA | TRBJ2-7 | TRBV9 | CASSRRDSSYEQYF | TGTGCCAGCAGCCGGCGGGACAGTTCCTACGAGCAGTACTTC
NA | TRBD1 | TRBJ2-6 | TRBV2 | CASRTGFTGANVLTF | TGTGCCAGCAGGACAGGGTTCACTGGGGCCAACGTCCTGACTTTC
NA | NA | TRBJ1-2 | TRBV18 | CASSPTNRGPYGYTF | TGTGCCAGCTCACCAACCAATCGGGGTCCCTATGGCTACACCTTC
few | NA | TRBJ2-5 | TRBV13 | CASSHRDNYQETQYF | TGTGCCAGCAGCCACCGGGACAACTACCAAGAGACCCAGTACTTC
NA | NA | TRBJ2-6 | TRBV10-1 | CASSRDNLRGANVLTF | TGCGCCAGCAGCCGGGACAACTTGAGGGGGGCCAACGTCCTGACTTTC
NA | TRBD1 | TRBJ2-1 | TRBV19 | CASSIRFDRGRVSYNEQFF | TGTGCCAGTAGTATTAGGTTTGACAGGGGGCGCGTATCCTACAATGAGCAGTTCTTC
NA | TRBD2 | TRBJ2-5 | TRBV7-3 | CASSSSDRTSGETQYF | TGTGCCAGCAGCTCCTCGGATCGTACTAGCGGCGAGACCCAGTACTTC
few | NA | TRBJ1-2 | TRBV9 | CASSRDSNYGYTF | TGTGCCAGCAGCCGAGACAGTAACTATGGCTACACCTTC
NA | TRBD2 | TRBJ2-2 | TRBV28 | CASSYPSGGRDGELFF | TGTGCCAGCAGTTACCCCTCGGGAGGGAGAGACGGGGAGCTGTTTTTT
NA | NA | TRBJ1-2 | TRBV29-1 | CSVALGRDGYTF | TGCAGCGTTGCTTTGGGGCGTGATGGCTACACCTTC
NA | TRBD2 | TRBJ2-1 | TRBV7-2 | CASSPSGLAGGRNNEQFF | TGTGCCAGCAGCCCATCGGGACTAGCGGGAGGCCGCAACAATGAGCAGTTCTTC
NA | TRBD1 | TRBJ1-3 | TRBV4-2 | CASSQDPPGQSGNTIYF | TGTGCCAGCAGCCAAGACCCCCCGGGACAGAGTGGAAACACCATATATTTT
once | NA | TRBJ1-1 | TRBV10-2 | CASSVNSHTEAFF | TGCGCCAGCAGTGTGAACAGCCACACTGAAGCTTTCTTT
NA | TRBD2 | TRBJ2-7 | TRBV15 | CATSRDGRGGNEQYF | TGTGCCACCAGCAGAGACGGGCGGGGGGGCAACGAGCAGTACTTC
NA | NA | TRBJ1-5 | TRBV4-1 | CASSRARSNQPQHF | TGCGCCAGCAGCCGCGCCAGGAGCAATCAGCCCCAGCATTTT
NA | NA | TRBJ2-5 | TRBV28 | CASTSLGAGQETQYF | TGTGCCAGCACCTCGCTGGGAGCGGGCCAAGAGACCCAGTACTTC
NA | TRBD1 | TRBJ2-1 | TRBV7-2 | CASSLGRSYSGQGYNEQFF | TGTGCCAGCAGCTTAGGGCGTAGCTATAGTGGACAGGGCTACAATGAGCAGTTCTTC
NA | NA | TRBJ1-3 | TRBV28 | CAGGGLSGNTIYF | TGTGCGGGGGGAGGCCTATCTGGAAACACCATATATTTT
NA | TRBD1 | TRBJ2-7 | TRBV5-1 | CASNPTGRGSEQYF | TGCGCCAGCAACCCGACAGGGCGCGGGTCCGAGCAGTACTTC
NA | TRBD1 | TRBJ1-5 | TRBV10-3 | CAISEGPGGTLQPQNF | TGTGCCATCAGTGAAGGTCCAGGGGGCACTCTGCAGCCCCAGAATTTT
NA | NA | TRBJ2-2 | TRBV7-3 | CASSSPPGHFNTGELFF | TGTGCCAGCAGCTCCCCCCCGGGACACTTCAACACCGGGGAGCTGTTTTTT
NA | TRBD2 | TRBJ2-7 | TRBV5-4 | CASSGRGGRYEQYF | TGTGCCAGCAGCGGACGGGGGGGCCGGTACGAGCAGTACTTC
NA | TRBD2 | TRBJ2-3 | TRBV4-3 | CASSQGLAPTDTQYF | TGCGCCAGCAGCCAAGGACTAGCGCCCACAGATACGCAGTATTTT
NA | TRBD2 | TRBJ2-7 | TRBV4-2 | CASSQEGGGSYEQYF | TGTGCCAGCAGCCAAGAGGGCGGGGGGAGCTACGAGCAGTACTTC
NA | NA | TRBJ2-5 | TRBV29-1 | CSVDGRGVGETQYF | TGCAGCGTTGACGGCAGGGGAGTGGGAGAGACCCAGTACTTC
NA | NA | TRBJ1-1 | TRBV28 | CASSLGREAFF | TGTGCCAGCTCCCTGGGCCGTGAAGCTTTCTTT
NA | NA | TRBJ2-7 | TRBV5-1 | CASSPAGNRAGEQYF | TGCGCCAGCAGCCCAGCCGGAAACAGGGCGGGCGAGCAGTACTTC
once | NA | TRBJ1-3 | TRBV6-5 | CASSTGVSAGNTIYF | TGTGCCAGCAGCACCGGGGTGTCCGCTGGAAACACCATATATTTT
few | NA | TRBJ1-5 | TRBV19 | CASTKRGGSNQPQHF | TGTGCCAGTACCAAAAGGGGGGGTAGCAATCAGCCCCAGCATTTT
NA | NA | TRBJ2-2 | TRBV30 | CAWRPGATGELFF | TGTGCCTGGAGACCCGGAGCAACCGGGGAGCTGTTTTTT
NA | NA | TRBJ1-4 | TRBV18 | CASSAYPPSTLTTTNEKLFF | TGTGCCAGCTCAGCCTATCCCCCCTCCACCCTTACTACAACTAATGAAAAACTGTTTTTT
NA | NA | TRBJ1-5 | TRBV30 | CAWSAGGGAQPQHF | TGTGCCTGGAGTGCGGGGGGAGGCGCCCAGCCCCAGCATTTT
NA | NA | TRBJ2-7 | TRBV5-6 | CASSFAGPYEQYF | TGTGCCAGCAGCTTTGCAGGCCCCTACGAGCAGTACTTC
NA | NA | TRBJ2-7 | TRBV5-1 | CASSLGQGISYEQYF | TGCGCCAGCAGCTTGGGGCAGGGTATATCCTACGAGCAGTACTTC
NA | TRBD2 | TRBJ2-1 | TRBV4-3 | CASSQVLSGSTGNEQFF | TGCGCCAGCAGCCAAGTCCTAAGCGGGAGCACGGGGAATGAGCAGTTCTTC
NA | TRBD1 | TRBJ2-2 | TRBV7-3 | CASSPGTVLDGELFF | TGTGCCAGCAGCCCCGGGACAGTGTTAGACGGGGAGCTGTTTTTT
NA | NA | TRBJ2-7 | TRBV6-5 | CASSYYPSYEQYF | TGTGCCAGCAGTTACTACCCGAGCTACGAGCAGTACTTC
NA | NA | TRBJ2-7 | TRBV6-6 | CASSYGQGIYEQYF | TGTGCCAGCAGTTACGGCCAGGGTATCTACGAGCAGTACTTC
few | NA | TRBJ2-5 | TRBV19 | CASSSGTPHQETQYF | TGTGCCAGTAGTTCCGGGACACCCCATCAAGAGACCCAGTACTTC
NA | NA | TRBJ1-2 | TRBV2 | CASSDGGFGGYTF | TGTGCCAGCAGTGATGGGGGGTTCGGTGGCTACACCTTC